The rows below give T cell receptor beta chains drawn from one sample of a study of radiation and T cells in renal cell carcinoma. This table comes from immunoSEQ multiplex PCR, and its TCRdb copy is limited to in-frame clones, with some not included. The table lists over 120,000 clones, about 88% of them singletons, with 15% to 20% in the top ten. The input for sequencing was blood, taken from a patient whose treatment included radiotherapy and nephrectomy. These receptors originate from a woman in her fifties or sixties with renal cell carcinoma. The CDR3 runs from the conserved cysteine through the conserved F or W. A D gene is named only where the DNA matches it firmly. Only part of the rows carry a size: once, few, many, or a class if the clone is expanded.

>NA|TRBJ2-3|TRBV11-3|TRBD2
CASSSGTSVSTDTQYF
TGTGCCAGCAGCTCGGGGACTAGCGTTAGCACAGATACGCAGTATTTT
>NA|TRBJ2-5|TRBV4-3|NA
CASSQEAAASGGQYF
TGCGCCAGCAGCCAAGAAGCAGCCGCCTCCGGTGGCCAGTACTTC
>NA|TRBJ1-3|TRBV7-8|TRBD1
CASSWGRGLHTIYF
TGTGCCAGCAGCTGGGGCAGGGGGCTCCACACCATATATTTT
>NA|TRBJ1-6|TRBV4-3|NA
CASSQGKSINSPLHF
TGCGCCAGCAGCCAAGGAAAGAGTATCAATTCACCCCTCCACTTT
>once|TRBJ1-1|TRBV9|NA
CASSVTYGQLNTEAFF
TGTGCCAGCAGCGTTACTTATGGACAACTGAACACTGAAGCTTTCTTT
>NA|TRBJ2-7|TRBV6-5|NA
CASSYGGTRIVYEQYF
TGTGCCAGCAGTTACGGGGGGACTCGGATCGTCTACGAGCAGTACTTC
>few|TRBJ1-2|TRBV28|NA
CAAGDGYTF
TGTGCCGCCGGCGATGGCTACACCTTC
>NA|TRBJ1-1|TRBV19|TRBD1
CASSSHRGQDTEAFF
TGTGCCAGTAGTTCACACAGGGGGCAAGACACTGAAGCTTTCTTT
>NA|TRBJ2-6|TRBV7-2|NA
CASSLGATEGANVLTF
TGTGCCAGCAGCTTAGGGGCCACAGAAGGGGCCAACGTCCTGACTTTC
>NA|TRBJ2-7|TRBV9|NA
CASSVGGLSSSEQYF
TGTGCCAGCAGCGTAGGTGGCCTTTCCTCCTCCGAGCAGTACTTC
>NA|TRBJ1-1|TRBV14|TRBD1
CASSPTGGHEAFF
TGTGCCAGCAGCCCTACAGGGGGCCACGAGGCTTTCTTT
>NA|TRBJ1-1|TRBV30|NA
CAWTTRTGLNTEAFF
TGTGCCTGGACTACAAGGACGGGACTGAACACTGAAGCTTTCTTT
>NA|TRBJ2-7|TRBV7-2|NA
CASSIPRGGREQYF
TGTGCCAGCAGCATCCCCCGAGGGGGGCGCGAGCAGTACTTC
>NA|TRBJ2-1|TRBV5-4|NA
CASSKGVEGEQFF
TGTGCCAGCAGCAAGGGGGTGGAGGGTGAGCAGTTCTTC
>NA|TRBJ2-5|TRBV15|TRBD2
CATSRATSGETQYF
TGTGCCACCAGCAGGGCTACTAGCGGGGAGACCCAGTACTTC
>NA|TRBJ1-4|TRBV30|TRBD1
CACQQNGQGGTNEKLFF
TGTGCCTGTCAACAAAACGGACAGGGAGGAACTAATGAAAAACTGTTTTTT
>NA|TRBJ2-1|TRBV9|TRBD2
CASSLAGGDNEQFF
TGTGCCAGCAGCCTCGCGGGGGGTGACAATGAGCAGTTCTTC
>NA|TRBJ1-4|TRBV28|NA
CASAGPYGNEKLFF
TGTGCCAGCGCCGGGCCCTATGGAAATGAAAAACTGTTTTTT
>NA|TRBJ1-1|TRBV19|NA
CASSIAAGTGAEAFF
TGTGCCAGTAGTATAGCCGCAGGGACGGGAGCTGAAGCTTTCTTT
>NA|TRBJ1-4|TRBV15|NA
CATSREGTLTNEKLFF
TGTGCCACCAGCAGAGAGGGGACGTTAACTAATGAAAAACTGTTTTTT
>once|TRBJ1-2|TRBV28|NA
CASSFTSLGAMGYTF
TGTGCCAGCAGTTTTACTTCGCTGGGGGCAATGGGCTACACCTTC
>NA|TRBJ1-1|TRBV25-1|NA
CASSAQGFQAFF
TGTGCCAGCAGTGCACAGGGTTTCCAAGCTTTCTTT
>few|TRBJ1-2|TRBV20-1|NA
CSATASYGYTF
TGCAGTGCTACAGCGTCGTATGGCTACACCTTC
>NA|TRBJ1-5|TRBV21-1|NA
CASNNPGDHSNQPQHF
TGTGCCAGCAACAATCCAGGGGACCATAGCAATCAGCCCCAGCATTTT
>NA|TRBJ2-5|TRBV2|TRBD2
CASLNRLAVQETQYF
TGTGCCAGCCTCAACCGACTAGCGGTGCAAGAGACCCAGTACTTC
>NA|TRBJ1-2|TRBV6-1|TRBD1
CASKGQDYGYTF
TGTGCCAGCAAGGGACAGGACTATGGCTACACCTTC
>NA|TRBJ2-1|TRBV5-1|NA
CASSFARGEGFVVNEQFF
TGCGCCAGCAGCTTTGCCAGGGGTGAGGGGTTTGTCGTCAATGAGCAGTTCTTC